The rows below give T cell receptor beta chains drawn from one sample of a study of OX40 agonist ivuxolimab in advanced cancers. The method was immunoSEQ multiplex PCR; TCRdb's version includes in-frame clones alone and lacks a portion of them. This sample yields almost 35,000 clones, of which 70% to 80% are seen a single time; around 9.9% belongs to the top ten. The sequencing here drew on CD4+ or CD8+ T cells sorted from blood, taken in a trial of the OX40 agonist ivuxolimab. These receptors came from an adult with an advanced solid tumor such as melanoma, head and neck, liver or kidney cancer. Both conserved end residues are part of each CDR3. Fields, in order: CDR3 length, clone size, J gene, D gene, V gene, CDR3 protein, CDR3 DNA. D genes are given only for firm matches. A clone size is listed for some rows: how often the clone was seen (once, few, many), or a class if it is expanded.

CDR3 length: 14; clone size: .; J gene: TRBJ2-1; D gene: TRBD1; V gene: TRBV29-1; CDR3 protein: CSAKGTASFNEQFF; CDR3 DNA: TGCAGCGCCAAGGGGACAGCTTCCTTCAATGAGCAGTTCTTC
CDR3 length: 15; clone size: .; J gene: TRBJ1-2; D gene: TRBD1; V gene: TRBV19; CDR3 protein: CATAGQVSGVEGYTF; CDR3 DNA: TGTGCCACGGCGGGACAGGTTTCAGGGGTAGAGGGCTACACCTTC
CDR3 length: 19; clone size: .; J gene: TRBJ1-5; D gene: TRBD1; V gene: TRBV2; CDR3 protein: CASSATGTGKMGINQPQHF; CDR3 DNA: TGTGCCAGCAGTGCTACCGGGACAGGGAAGATGGGGATCAATCAGCCCCAGCATTTT
CDR3 length: 12; clone size: once; J gene: TRBJ1-2; D gene: .; V gene: TRBV5-1; CDR3 protein: CASSLAVDGYTF; CDR3 DNA: TGCGCCAGCAGCTTGGCGGTTGATGGCTACACCTTC
CDR3 length: 14; clone size: .; J gene: TRBJ2-7; D gene: TRBD1; V gene: TRBV5-5; CDR3 protein: CASSSADRGFEQYF; CDR3 DNA: TGTGCCAGCAGCTCGGCGGACAGGGGGTTTGAGCAGTACTTC
CDR3 length: 16; clone size: once; J gene: TRBJ1-2; D gene: TRBD1; V gene: TRBV10-3; CDR3 protein: CAVSRRRDRGNYGYTF; CDR3 DNA: TGTGCCGTCAGTCGCCGAAGAGACAGGGGGAACTATGGCTACACCTTC
CDR3 length: 11; clone size: .; J gene: TRBJ1-2; D gene: .; V gene: TRBV7-3; CDR3 protein: CASSPWDGYTF; CDR3 DNA: TGTGCCAGCAGCCCCTGGGACGGCTACACCTTC
CDR3 length: 10; clone size: .; J gene: TRBJ2-7; D gene: .; V gene: TRBV20-1; CDR3 protein: CSASRGEQYF; CDR3 DNA: TGCAGTGCTAGTAGGGGCGAGCAGTACTTC
CDR3 length: 15; clone size: .; J gene: TRBJ2-5; D gene: TRBD2; V gene: TRBV4-1; CDR3 protein: CASSLIGGAKETQYF; CDR3 DNA: TGCGCCAGCAGCCTCATCGGGGGGGCGAAAGAGACCCAGTACTTC
CDR3 length: 11; clone size: .; J gene: TRBJ2-5; D gene: .; V gene: TRBV29-1; CDR3 protein: CSGKHKETQYF; CDR3 DNA: TGCAGCGGGAAACACAAGGAGACCCAGTACTTC
CDR3 length: 16; clone size: few; J gene: TRBJ1-6; D gene: .; V gene: TRBV19; CDR3 protein: CASKEGPYSYNSPLHF; CDR3 DNA: TGTGCCAGTAAGGAGGGTCCCTACTCCTATAATTCACCCCTCCACTTT
CDR3 length: 16; clone size: .; J gene: TRBJ2-6; D gene: .; V gene: TRBV15; CDR3 protein: CATSRGVHSGANVLTF; CDR3 DNA: TGTGCCACCAGCAGAGGAGTACACTCTGGGGCCAACGTCCTGACTTTC
CDR3 length: 16; clone size: .; J gene: TRBJ2-7; D gene: .; V gene: TRBV4-1; CDR3 protein: CASSQFQGAGTYEQYF; CDR3 DNA: TGCGCCAGCAGCCAATTCCAAGGGGCAGGAACCTACGAGCAGTACTTC
CDR3 length: 15; clone size: .; J gene: TRBJ2-7; D gene: .; V gene: TRBV9; CDR3 protein: CASSVVGQGPDEQYF; CDR3 DNA: TGTGCCAGCAGCGTAGTCGGTCAGGGGCCGGACGAGCAGTACTTC
CDR3 length: 15; clone size: few; J gene: TRBJ1-2; D gene: .; V gene: TRBV5-1; CDR3 protein: CASSPSGRAGYGYTF; CDR3 DNA: TGCGCCAGCAGCCCCTCTGGCAGGGCGGGCTATGGCTACACCTTC
CDR3 length: 16; clone size: .; J gene: TRBJ1-6; D gene: TRBD1; V gene: TRBV30; CDR3 protein: CAWSRGGQVYNSPLHF; CDR3 DNA: TGTGCCTGGAGTCGGGGAGGACAGGTCTATAATTCACCCCTCCACTTT
CDR3 length: 12; clone size: .; J gene: TRBJ2-2; D gene: .; V gene: TRBV6-5; CDR3 protein: CASGDGAGELFF; CDR3 DNA: TGTGCCAGTGGGGATGGGGCCGGGGAGCTGTTTTTT
CDR3 length: 11; clone size: few; J gene: TRBJ1-6; D gene: .; V gene: TRBV6-1; CDR3 protein: CASTDNSPLHF; CDR3 DNA: TGTGCCAGCACGGATAATTCACCCCTCCACTTT
CDR3 length: 15; clone size: .; J gene: TRBJ2-7; D gene: .; V gene: TRBV27; CDR3 protein: CASSLSAGIFYEQYF; CDR3 DNA: TGTGCCAGCAGTTTATCCGCAGGGATCTTTTACGAGCAGTACTTC
CDR3 length: 14; clone size: .; J gene: TRBJ1-1; D gene: .; V gene: TRBV4-1; CDR3 protein: CAGSQDRQSTEAFF; CDR3 DNA: TGCGCCGGCAGCCAAGATCGGCAGTCCACTGAAGCTTTCTTT
CDR3 length: 14; clone size: .; J gene: TRBJ1-6; D gene: .; V gene: TRBV11-1; CDR3 protein: CASSLQAGDSPLHF; CDR3 DNA: TGTGCCAGCAGCTTACAGGCGGGAGATTCACCCCTCCACTTT
CDR3 length: 18; clone size: .; J gene: TRBJ2-1; D gene: .; V gene: TRBV1; CDR3 protein: CTSRPLKPYGQGINEQFF; CDR3 DNA: TGCACCAGCAGACCCCTTAAACCCTATGGACAGGGAATCAATGAGCAGTTCTTC
CDR3 length: 14; clone size: .; J gene: TRBJ1-4; D gene: .; V gene: TRBV5-5; CDR3 protein: CASSLGSTNEKLFF; CDR3 DNA: TGTGCCAGCAGCTTGGGTTCTACTAATGAAAAACTGTTTTTT
CDR3 length: 14; clone size: .; J gene: TRBJ2-5; D gene: TRBD1; V gene: TRBV5-1; CDR3 protein: CASSWDRARETQYF; CDR3 DNA: TGCGCCAGCAGCTGGGACAGGGCTAGGGAGACCCAGTACTTC
CDR3 length: 12; clone size: few; J gene: TRBJ1-1; D gene: TRBD1; V gene: TRBV30; CDR3 protein: CAWSQGVTEAFF; CDR3 DNA: TGTGCCTGGAGTCAGGGGGTGACTGAAGCTTTCTTT
CDR3 length: 15; clone size: .; J gene: TRBJ2-5; D gene: TRBD1; V gene: TRBV29-1; CDR3 protein: CSVSLNRGLGETQYF; CDR3 DNA: TGCAGCGTTTCTCTGAACAGGGGGCTCGGAGAGACCCAGTACTTC
CDR3 length: 11; clone size: .; J gene: TRBJ1-6; D gene: .; V gene: TRBV7-9; CDR3 protein: CASSLATTLHF; CDR3 DNA: TGTGCCAGCAGCTTAGCAACCACCCTCCACTTT
CDR3 length: 15; clone size: .; J gene: TRBJ1-1; D gene: .; V gene: TRBV7-9; CDR3 protein: CASSWAGQLNTEAFF; CDR3 DNA: TGTGCCAGCAGCTGGGCTGGACAGCTGAACACTGAAGCTTTCTTT
CDR3 length: 16; clone size: .; J gene: TRBJ2-1; D gene: .; V gene: TRBV27; CDR3 protein: CASSFLNSLRANEQFF; CDR3 DNA: TGTGCCAGCAGTTTTCTAAATTCCTTAAGGGCCAATGAGCAGTTCTTC
CDR3 length: 14; clone size: .; J gene: TRBJ2-2; D gene: TRBD1; V gene: TRBV10-3; CDR3 protein: CAISQDRGTGELFF; CDR3 DNA: TGTGCCATCAGTCAGGACAGGGGCACCGGGGAGCTGTTTTTT
CDR3 length: 15; clone size: .; J gene: TRBJ2-6; D gene: TRBD1; V gene: TRBV6-6; CDR3 protein: CASSDRVSGANVLTF; CDR3 DNA: TGTGCCAGCAGTGACAGGGTCTCTGGGGCCAACGTCCTGACTTTC
CDR3 length: 15; clone size: .; J gene: TRBJ2-2; D gene: TRBD2; V gene: TRBV5-6; CDR3 protein: CASSRLAGATGELFF; CDR3 DNA: TGTGCCAGCAGCCGACTAGCGGGGGCCACCGGGGAGCTGTTTTTT
CDR3 length: 16; clone size: few; J gene: TRBJ2-3; D gene: .; V gene: TRBV27; CDR3 protein: CASSPDLATSGDTQYF; CDR3 DNA: TGTGCCAGCAGTCCCGATCTAGCGACAAGTGGAGATACGCAGTATTTT
CDR3 length: 15; clone size: .; J gene: TRBJ1-6; D gene: .; V gene: TRBV2; CDR3 protein: CASSGGRGQGSPLHF; CDR3 DNA: TGTGCCAGCAGTGGTGGCAGGGGACAAGGTTCACCCCTCCACTTT
CDR3 length: 14; clone size: .; J gene: TRBJ2-7; D gene: TRBD1; V gene: TRBV27; CDR3 protein: CVSSFRGRGFEQYF; CDR3 DNA: TGTGTCAGCAGTTTCCGGGGCAGGGGGTTCGAGCAGTACTTC
CDR3 length: 13; clone size: .; J gene: TRBJ2-1; D gene: .; V gene: TRBV4-2; CDR3 protein: CASSPRGYNEQFF; CDR3 DNA: TGTGCCAGCAGCCCCAGGGGTTACAATGAGCAGTTCTTC
CDR3 length: 13; clone size: .; J gene: TRBJ1-2; D gene: .; V gene: TRBV7-9; CDR3 protein: CASSSGRNYGYTF; CDR3 DNA: TGTGCCAGCAGCTCCGGCAGGAACTATGGCTACACCTTC
CDR3 length: 16; clone size: .; J gene: TRBJ1-5; D gene: .; V gene: TRBV7-9; CDR3 protein: CASSSRRVGNNQPQHF; CDR3 DNA: TGTGCCAGCAGCTCCCGGAGGGTAGGGAACAATCAGCCCCAGCATTTT
CDR3 length: 15; clone size: .; J gene: TRBJ2-1; D gene: TRBD2; V gene: TRBV18; CDR3 protein: CASSPTSGAYNEQFF; CDR3 DNA: TGTGCCAGCTCACCTACTAGCGGGGCCTACAATGAGCAGTTCTTC
CDR3 length: 15; clone size: .; J gene: TRBJ2-7; D gene: TRBD1; V gene: TRBV6-1; CDR3 protein: CASSVTGQIAYEQYF; CDR3 DNA: TGTGCCAGCAGTGTAACGGGACAGATTGCCTACGAGCAGTACTTC
CDR3 length: 13; clone size: .; J gene: TRBJ2-5; D gene: .; V gene: TRBV5-6; CDR3 protein: CASSNQNQETQYF; CDR3 DNA: TGTGCCAGCAGCAACCAAAACCAAGAGACCCAGTACTTC
CDR3 length: 15; clone size: .; J gene: TRBJ2-7; D gene: .; V gene: TRBV11-2; CDR3 protein: CASSLYLDSSYEQYF; CDR3 DNA: TGTGCCAGCAGTCTCTACCTGGACAGTTCCTACGAGCAGTACTTC
CDR3 length: 18; clone size: .; J gene: TRBJ1-5; D gene: .; V gene: TRBV7-9; CDR3 protein: CASFKGGHPGAYAKPQHF; CDR3 DNA: TGTGCCAGCTTTAAAGGGGGACACCCGGGGGCATACGCTAAGCCCCAGCATTTT
CDR3 length: 13; clone size: .; J gene: TRBJ2-7; D gene: .; V gene: TRBV6-1; CDR3 protein: CASSERIVYEQYF; CDR3 DNA: TGTGCCAGCAGTGAGAGGATTGTCTACGAGCAGTACTTC
CDR3 length: 16; clone size: .; J gene: TRBJ1-1; D gene: .; V gene: TRBV5-6; CDR3 protein: CASSTYGGGRNTEAFF; CDR3 DNA: TGTGCCAGCTCAACCTACGGCGGGGGGAGGAACACTGAAGCTTTCTTT
CDR3 length: 14; clone size: .; J gene: TRBJ2-3; D gene: .; V gene: TRBV29-1; CDR3 protein: CSGAGFVDTDTQYF; CDR3 DNA: TGCAGCGGAGCCGGTTTCGTTGACACAGATACGCAGTATTTT
CDR3 length: 14; clone size: .; J gene: TRBJ1-5; D gene: TRBD1; V gene: TRBV6-1; CDR3 protein: CASSMTGGHQPQHF; CDR3 DNA: TGTGCCAGCAGTATGACAGGGGGCCATCAGCCCCAGCATTTT
CDR3 length: 15; clone size: .; J gene: TRBJ2-5; D gene: .; V gene: TRBV6-5; CDR3 protein: CASSWVASTQETQYF; CDR3 DNA: TGTGCCAGCAGTTGGGTGGCTAGCACCCAAGAGACCCAGTACTTC
CDR3 length: 15; clone size: few; J gene: TRBJ2-2; D gene: .; V gene: TRBV18; CDR3 protein: CASSMGTVNTGELFF; CDR3 DNA: TGTGCCAGCTCAATGGGGACGGTAAACACCGGGGAGCTGTTTTTT
CDR3 length: 14; clone size: .; J gene: TRBJ2-2; D gene: TRBD1; V gene: TRBV10-3; CDR3 protein: CAITNTGQGGELFF; CDR3 DNA: TGTGCCATCACTAATACGGGACAGGGAGGGGAGCTGTTTTTT
CDR3 length: 13; clone size: .; J gene: TRBJ2-2; D gene: .; V gene: TRBV29-1; CDR3 protein: CSVLGRTTGELFF; CDR3 DNA: TGCAGCGTCCTAGGCAGGACTACCGGGGAGCTGTTTTTT
CDR3 length: 20; clone size: .; J gene: TRBJ1-4; D gene: TRBD1; V gene: TRBV4-1; CDR3 protein: CASSQEIVGQLLRWNEKLFF; CDR3 DNA: TGCGCCAGCAGCCAAGAAATCGTGGGACAGTTACTAAGATGGAATGAAAAACTGTTTTTT
CDR3 length: 15; clone size: once; J gene: TRBJ2-5; D gene: TRBD1; V gene: TRBV11-3; CDR3 protein: CASSSGTANKETQYF; CDR3 DNA: TGTGCCAGCAGCTCGGGGACAGCAAACAAAGAGACCCAGTACTTC